The 25 T cell receptor beta chains listed next were all sequenced from one sample in a study of cytomegalovirus exposure and HLA in healthy donors listed by TCRdb under 2017. The protocol used for the library was the immunoSEQ multiplex PCR assay. For the multiplex PCR, a mixture combining 60 forward primers for TCR Vbeta segments and 13 reverse primers for TCR Jbeta segments was used. TCRdb obtained this table from immuneACCESS and retained in-frame rearrangements with V and J assigned. These tables miss some clones; where compared with another copy, unresolved V genes account for less than half of the shortfall, and the remainder is unexplained. The sample's clone listing holds about 53,000 clones. The ten top clones hold 12% of the sample. What was sequenced was PBMCs. These receptors all come from a man between 18 and 29 years old in good health and CMV-seropositive.

The chain links TRBV10-2 to TRBJ2-1, with TRBD2 matching 11 bases. CDR1 is WSHSY and CDR2 is SAAADI in the germline V gene. The J segment lost 9 bases and the V segment lost 6 bases, leaving 10 bases of the junction unmatched. The CDR3 has 15 amino acids. The CDR3 region has the DNA TGCGCCAGCAGAGGTAGCGGGAGGGCCGCGGGTGAGCAGTTCTTC. Translation: CASRGSGRAAGEQFF.

The V gene is TRBV9, the J gene TRBJ1-1; unclear D gene. V lost 5 bases and J lost 4, with 6 bases in between. Germline V CDR1 and CDR2: SGDLS, YYNGEE. The CDR3 covers 11 residues. CDR3 region: CASSRGTEAFF. The DNA of the CDR3 is TGTGCCAGCAGTCGCGGCACTGAAGCTTTCTTT.

The chain joins TRBV7-8 to TRBJ2-1, with 7 bases lining up with TRBD2. Germline V gene sequence: CDR1 SGHVS, CDR2 FQNEAQ. Trimming at V came to 2 bases and at J to 10 bases, leaving 14 bases not matched to a gene. This CDR3 spans 16 amino acids. The CDR3 region is CASSLFASGTTLEQFF. The CDR3 nucleotides read TGTGCCAGCAGCTTATTTGCGAGCGGGACCACTCTCGAGCAGTTCTTC. The full variable domain, rest sourced from reference TRBV7-8 and TRBJ2-1, is GAGVSQSPRYKVAKRGQDVALRCDPISGHVSLFWYQQALGQGPEFLTYFQNEAQLDKSGLPSDRFFAERPEGSVSTLKIQRTQQEDSAVYLCASSLFASGTTLEQFFGPGTRLTVL.

The chain couples TRBV6-5 to TRBJ2-1, with 9 bases lining up with TRBD2. This CDR3 comprises 14 residues. Unmatched junction bases numbered 10, after V lost 10 bases and J lost 6 bases. CDR1 MNHEY and CDR2 SVGAGI come from the germline V gene. The CDR3 loop is CATKPGLALNEQFF. CDR3 nucleotide sequence: TGTGCCACCAAACCGGGACTAGCACTCAATGAGCAGTTCTTC.

The V gene is TRBV15, the J gene TRBJ2-7; possible D gene TRBD1, 6 bases. V was cut by 8 bases and J by 3 bases, with 17 bases left in between. Germline loops: CDR1 LNHNV, CDR2 YYDKDF (reference sequence). The CDR3 covers 14 residues. The DNA for the CDR3 is TGTGCCACCCGCTCCGGGACATCTAACTACGAGCAGTACTTC. Its protein is CATRSGTSNYEQYF.

For the CDR3, the DNA is TGTGCCAGCAGCTTAGGGAGACAGCTCGGTAGCTCCTACAATGAGCAGTTCTTC. Its translation is CASSLGRQLGSSYNEQFF. V and J are TRBV11-3 and TRBJ2-1, with a tentative D call TRBD1 (5 bases). Germline V gives CDR1 SGHNT, CDR2 YENEEA. The germline V and J ends were trimmed by 1 base and 0 bases, with 16 bases remaining between them. This CDR3 has 18 residues.

The gene calls are TRBV4-1 and TRBJ1-2; tentative D call: TRBD1 (6 bases). Germline assignment: CDR1 MGHRA and CDR2 YSYEKL. This CDR3 comprises 17 residues. Trimming removed 4 bases at V and 5 bases at J, with 23 bases between. CDR3 sequence: CASSPPGQRVLNYGYTF. CDR3 coding DNA: TGCGCCAGCAGCCCACCCGGACAGCGAGTACTAAATTATGGCTACACCTTC.

A note on this clone: Germline is not matched at one junction end, which may reflect a read error. The chain employs TRBV19 and TRBJ2-1, with 10 bases that match TRBD2. This CDR3 contains 14 residues. The germline V gene encodes CDR1 LNHDA and CDR2 SQIVND (reference sequence). The CDR3 DNA follows: TGTGCCAGTAGTACAAAGGTCAGCGGGAGGGCCCCGGTCTTC. Amino acid sequence: CASSTKVSGRAPVF. Full variable domain (missing parts from reference TRBV19 and TRBJ2-1): DGGITQSPKYLFRKEGQNVTLSCEQNLNHDAMYWYRQDPGQGLRLIYYSQIVNDFQKGDIAEGYSVSREKKESFPLTVTSAQKNPTAFYLCASSTKVSGRAPVFGPGTRLTVL.

The CDR3 DNA follows: TGCGCCAGCAGCTTTTCTGCAGATACGCAGTATTTT. This gives the protein CASSFSADTQYF. This sequence joins TRBV5-1 and TRBJ2-3; D gene unclear. The CDR3 extends over 12 amino acids. V was pared by 2 bases and J by 4 bases, with 5 bases between. Germline assignment: CDR1 SGHRS and CDR2 YFSETQ.

The chain couples TRBV7-2 to TRBJ2-1, with 7 bases lining up with TRBD2. With 0 bases clipped from V and 5 bases from J, the junction kept 4 bases outside the gene matches. The CDR3 has 15 amino acids. Germline V gene data show CDR1 as SGHTA and CDR2 as FQGNSA. The CDR3 DNA follows: TGTGCCAGCAGCTTAGCGATGGGACTAAACAATGAGCAGTTCTTC. Amino acid sequence: CASSLAMGLNNEQFF.

The chain employs TRBV11-3 and TRBJ1-1; 7 bases map to TRBD1. Germline CDR1 is SGHNT and CDR2 is YENEEA. Trimming cost V 3 bases and J 1 base; bases outside gene matches: 8. The CDR3 has 16 residues. The CDR3 sequence: CASSLRGQMGNTEAFF. CDR3 nucleotide sequence: TGTGCCAGCAGCTTGAGGGGGCAAATGGGGAACACTGAAGCTTTCTTT.

This chain joins TRBV10-2 and TRBJ1-5, with 7 bases fitting TRBD1. Germline-derived CDR1 and CDR2 are WSHSY and SAAADI. This CDR3 has 13 residues. Trimming at V came to 6 bases and at J to 4 bases, leaving 3 bases not matched to a gene. CDR3 in DNA: TGCGCCAGCAGAATGGACAGGAATCAGCCCCAGCATTTT. Protein: CASRMDRNQPQHF.

The chain has TRBV19 and TRBJ1-3; TRBD1 is a possible D gene (6 bases). Germline CDR1 LNHDA, CDR2 SQIVND (reference sequence). V lost 5 bases, J lost 0 bases, and 14 bases lay in between. This CDR3 is 16 amino acids long. CDR3 bases: TGTGCCAGTAGTCCGACAGGTCCCCGCTCTGGAAACACCATATATTTT. It translates to CASSPTGPRSGNTIYF.

About this clone: The same CDR3 can be traced to other DNA sequences in this sample. The gene calls are TRBV5-1 and TRBJ2-7; 9 positions match TRBD1. The germline gives CDR1 SGHRS, CDR2 YFSETQ. CDR3 size: 16 residues. Trimming took 8 bases from V and 0 from J; bases not matched to a gene: 12. The CDR3: CASTRPGQGYSYEQYF. The CDR3 DNA reads TGCGCCAGTACCCGTCCGGGACAGGGTTACTCCTACGAGCAGTACTTC.

The chain uses TRBV4-1 and TRBJ2-5; D may be TRBD1 (5 bases). The J call may be wrong; the DNA end is better matched by TRBJ2-7. The germline V gene has CDR1 MGHRA and CDR2 YSYEKL. This CDR3 is built from 15 residues. CDR3 nucleotides: TGCGCCAGCACCCCCCACGGACACCAAATCTACGAGCAGTACTTC. Amino acids: CASTPHGHQIYEQYF.

The CDR3 here is CASSWGRHYEQYF. CDR3 in DNA: TGCGCCAGCAGCTGGGGGAGGCACTACGAGCAGTACTTC. The J gene is TRBJ2-7, the V gene TRBV5-1; TRBD2 is a possible D gene (6 bases). The CDR3 is made up of 13 amino acids. The V end lost 3 bases, the J end lost 3 bases, and 10 bases lay between the germline ends. Germline values: CDR1 SGHRS, CDR2 YFSETQ.

The chain combines TRBV15 with TRBJ2-7; 9 bases fit TRBD1. Germline V gene sequence: CDR1 LNHNV, CDR2 YYDKDF (reference sequence). This CDR3 has 16 amino acids. Trimming cost V 1 base and J 5 bases; bases outside gene matches: 9. CDR3: CATSRGGGTGTDEQYF. The DNA for the CDR3 is TGTGCCACCAGCAGAGGCGGAGGGACAGGGACCGACGAGCAGTACTTC.

The V gene is TRBV5-1, the J gene TRBJ2-1, with 7 bases aligning to TRBD2. In germline, CDR1 is SGHRS, CDR2 YFSETQ. The J segment lost 2 bases and the V segment lost 4 bases, leaving 3 bases of the junction unmatched. The CDR3 is 14 residues long. The CDR3: CASSGGGTYNEQFF. DNA for the CDR3: TGCGCCAGCAGCGGGGGGGGGACCTACAATGAGCAGTTCTTC.

The chain has TRBV19 and TRBJ2-3; 7 bases are shared with TRBD1. Losses at the gene ends were 5 bases for V and 2 bases for J; bases not matched to a gene: 4. The CDR3 totals 14 residues. Germline V lookup: CDR1 LNHDA, CDR2 SQIVND (reference sequence). In DNA form, the CDR3 reads TGTGCCAGTAGTTCGGGACAGATCACAGATACGCAGTATTTT. Translated: CASSSGQITDTQYF.

This chain links TRBV27 with TRBJ2-7; TRBD2 is a possible D gene (5 bases). Between the trimmed V and J ends, which lost 6 bases and 4 bases, there was a span of 13 bases. There are 13 residues in the CDR3. The germline gives CDR1 MNHEY, CDR2 SMNVEV (reference sequence). The CDR3 loop is CASSEGVGYEQYF. The DNA for the CDR3 is TGTGCCAGCAGCGAGGGAGTGGGTTACGAGCAGTACTTC.

The CDR3 DNA reads TGTGCCAGCAGTTTAAACGGTGGAAACACCATATATTTT. Translated: CASSLNGGNTIYF. The gene calls are TRBV27 and TRBJ1-3; D unresolved. The CDR3 runs 13 residues. Trimming left V 2 bases short and J 3 bases short, with 5 bases between. CDR1 and CDR2 from the germline V gene are MNHEY and SMNVEV (reference sequence).

This chain links TRBV30 with TRBJ2-5; 11 positions match TRBD2. The CDR3 spans 14 residues. Per the germline V gene, CDR1 is GTSNPN and CDR2 is SVGIG (reference sequence). The junction had 5 bases not matched to a gene; V was cut back by 3 bases and J by 5 bases. CDR3 residues: CAWRLAGGSETQYF. CDR3 bases: TGTGCCTGGAGGTTAGCGGGAGGGTCGGAGACCCAGTACTTC.

The chain combines TRBV9 with TRBJ2-1, with TRBD2 identical over 12 bases. Trimming at V came to 3 bases and at J to 9 bases, leaving 10 bases not matched to a gene. The germline CDR1 and CDR2 sequences are SGDLS and YYNGEE. The CDR3 consists of 16 residues. As DNA, the CDR3 is TGTGCCAGCAGCGCCCCGGGACTAGCGGGCTCCGTTGAGCAGTTCTTC. This sequence encodes CASSAPGLAGSVEQFF.

The V gene is TRBV27, the J gene TRBJ1-4; tentative D call: TRBD1 (5 bases). The germline V and J ends were trimmed by 3 bases and 7 bases, with 18 bases remaining between them. Per germline, CDR1 MNHEY and CDR2 SMNVEV (reference sequence). The CDR3 spans 16 residues. CDR3 protein: CASSFVGGVVGEKLFF. In DNA form, the CDR3 reads TGTGCCAGCAGTTTTGTGGGAGGGGTGGTGGGTGAAAAACTGTTTTTT.

The chain links TRBV7-3 to TRBJ2-1; 9 nucleotides agree with TRBD2. The V segment lost 1 base and the J segment 0 bases; nucleotides outside the gene matches: 7. The CDR3 covers 18 residues. CDR1 SGHTA and CDR2 FQGTGA come from the germline V gene. CDR3 nucleotide sequence: TGTGCCAGCAGCTTAAGGTCTCCAGCGGGAGGCTCCTACAATGAGCAGTTCTTC. It is translated as CASSLRSPAGGSYNEQFF.